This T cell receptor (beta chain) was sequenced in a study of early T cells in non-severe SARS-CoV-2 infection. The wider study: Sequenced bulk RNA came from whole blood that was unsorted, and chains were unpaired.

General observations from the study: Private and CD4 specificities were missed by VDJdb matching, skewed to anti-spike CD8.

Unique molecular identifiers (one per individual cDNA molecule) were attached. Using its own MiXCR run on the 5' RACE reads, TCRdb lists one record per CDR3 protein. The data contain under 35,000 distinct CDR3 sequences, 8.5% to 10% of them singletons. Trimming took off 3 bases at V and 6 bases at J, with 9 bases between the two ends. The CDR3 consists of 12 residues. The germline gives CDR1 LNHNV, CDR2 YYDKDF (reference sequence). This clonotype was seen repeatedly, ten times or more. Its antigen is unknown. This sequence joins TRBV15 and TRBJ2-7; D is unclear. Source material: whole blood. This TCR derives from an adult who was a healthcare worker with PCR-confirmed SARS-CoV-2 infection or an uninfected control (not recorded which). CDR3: CATSRPRGEQYF. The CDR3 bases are TGTGCCACCAGCAGGCCCCGAGGCGAGCAGTACTTC.